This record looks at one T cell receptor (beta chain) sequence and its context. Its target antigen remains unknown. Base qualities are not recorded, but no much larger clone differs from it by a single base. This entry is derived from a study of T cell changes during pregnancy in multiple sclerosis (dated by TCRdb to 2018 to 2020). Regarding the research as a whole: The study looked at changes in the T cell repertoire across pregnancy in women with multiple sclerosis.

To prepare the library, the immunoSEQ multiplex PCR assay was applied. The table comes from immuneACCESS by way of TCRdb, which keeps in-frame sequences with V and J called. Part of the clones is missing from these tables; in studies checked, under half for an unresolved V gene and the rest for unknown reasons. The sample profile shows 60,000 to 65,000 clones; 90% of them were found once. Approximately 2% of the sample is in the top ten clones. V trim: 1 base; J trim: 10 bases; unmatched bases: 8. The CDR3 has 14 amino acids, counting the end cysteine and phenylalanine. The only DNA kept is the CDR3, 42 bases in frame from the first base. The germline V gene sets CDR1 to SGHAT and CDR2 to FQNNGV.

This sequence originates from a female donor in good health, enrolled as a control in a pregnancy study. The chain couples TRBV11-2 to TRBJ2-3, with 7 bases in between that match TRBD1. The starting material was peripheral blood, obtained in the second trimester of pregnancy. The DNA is TGTGCCAGCAGCTTAGGCCTCGGGACAGAATCGCAGTATTTT. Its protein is CASSLGLGTESQYF.